This TCR beta chain originates from a study of blood T cell repertoires in COVID-19. TCRdb keeps only in-frame clones here, not all; method: immunoSEQ multiplex PCR. The repertoire has 200,000 to 300,000 clones, around 90% of them found once; the top ten carry roughly 5%. V lost 3 bases and J lost 4, with 15 bases in between. CDR1 KGHSH and CDR2 LQKENI come from the germline V gene. This CDR3 comprises 15 residues. Sequenced input: peripheral blood. The gene calls are TRBV18 and TRBJ1-2; maybe TRBD1 (6 bases). The TCR comes from a woman aged 60-75 years with COVID-19, enrolled during active disease. This chain's CDR3 is CASSPSDRSFYGYTF. CDR3 nucleotides: TGTGCCAGCTCACCCTCAGACAGGAGCTTCTATGGCTACACCTTC.